This T cell receptor beta chain was profiled in a study of cytomegalovirus exposure and HLA in healthy donors. Per the germline V gene, CDR1 is SNHLY and CDR2 is FYNNEI. Between the trimmed V and J ends, which lost 3 bases and 2 bases, there was a span of 8 bases. CDR3 size: 13 residues. Libraries were prepared by immunoSEQ multiplex PCR; TCRdb keeps only in-frame clonotypes and omits some of them. The sample lists 170,000 or so clones, 84% seen once, with around 2.8% in the top ten. The sample holds a few counts of this clone. This chain joins TRBV2 and TRBJ2-7; no clear D gene. The clonotype was recovered from a woman aged 18-29 years in good health and CMV-seropositive. The specimen sequenced was PBMCs. The CDR3 DNA sequence: TGTGCCAGCAGTGATGCAGGAACCTACGAGCAGTACTTC. It encodes CASSDAGTYEQYF.